Listed below are T cell receptor beta chains from one sample, sequenced in a study of tumor and adjacent non-tumor tissue in lung cancer. TCRdb re-analysed the multiplex PCR reads in MiXCR, keeping a single row per CDR3 protein. The sample comprises more than 45,000 distinct CDR3 sequences, roughly two thirds of which are singletons, and 30% rests with the top ten. Sequenced: distant non-tumor lung tissue. These receptors were obtained from a woman in her seventies with non-small cell lung cancer. The CDR3 runs from the conserved cysteine through the conserved F or W. D genes are given only for firm matches. A row's size may be missing; if present it is once, few, many or a size class.

clone_size: .; j_call: TRBJ2-1; v_call: TRBV6-2/TRBV6-3; d_call: .; cdr3_nt: TGTGCTAGCAGTCAGGGATCTGGGCAGTTCTTC; cdr3_aa: CASSQGSGQFF
clone_size: many; j_call: TRBJ2-1; v_call: TRBV5-4; d_call: .; cdr3_nt: TGTGCCAGCAGCCTAGAACTCTCCGGGCCCAACAATGAGCAGTTCTTC; cdr3_aa: CASSLELSGPNNEQFF
clone_size: .; j_call: TRBJ1-2; v_call: TRBV6-5; d_call: .; cdr3_nt: TGTGCCAGCAATGGAGGGTATGGCTACACTTTC; cdr3_aa: CASNGGYGYTF
clone_size: .; j_call: TRBJ1-5; v_call: TRBV10-3; d_call: .; cdr3_nt: TGTGCCGTCAGTGGGATAACTTTCAATCAGCCCCAGCATTTT; cdr3_aa: CAVSGITFNQPQHF
clone_size: .; j_call: TRBJ2-2; v_call: TRBV4-2; d_call: .; cdr3_nt: TGTGCCAGCGGTTCGGGCAGGAGCACCGGGAAGCTGTTTTTT; cdr3_aa: CASGSGRSTGKLFF
clone_size: medium-sized; j_call: TRBJ1-1; v_call: TRBV6-1; d_call: .; cdr3_nt: TGTGCCAGCAGTGAAATCCCCCCACCCTACGGCACTGAAGCTTTCTTT; cdr3_aa: CASSEIPPPYGTEAFF
clone_size: .; j_call: TRBJ2-7; v_call: TRBV10-3; d_call: TRBD2; cdr3_nt: TGTGCCATCGGGAGTTCTCCCGGACTAGCGGGAGATTCCTACGAGCAGTACTTC; cdr3_aa: CAIGSSPGLAGDSYEQYF
clone_size: .; j_call: TRBJ2-6; v_call: TRBV6-5; d_call: .; cdr3_nt: TGTGCCAGCAATTACTCGGTGGACTCTGGGGCCAACGTCCTGATTTTC; cdr3_aa: CASNYSVDSGANVLIF
clone_size: .; j_call: TRBJ1-5; v_call: TRBV6-1; d_call: .; cdr3_nt: TGTGCAGGCAGTCCCCAGGGGAGGCAGCCCCAGCATTTT; cdr3_aa: CAGSPQGRQPQHF
clone_size: .; j_call: TRBJ1-3; v_call: TRBV29-1; d_call: TRBD1; cdr3_nt: TGCAGTGTTGCGTCAGGGGGAAGTAGAAACACCATATATTTT; cdr3_aa: CSVASGGSRNTIYF
clone_size: .; j_call: TRBJ2-4; v_call: TRBV12-3/TRBV12-4; d_call: .; cdr3_nt: TGTGTCAGCAGTTTAGTCGTCGGGGGTGGAAGCATTCAGTACTTC; cdr3_aa: CVSSLVVGGGSIQYF
clone_size: once; j_call: TRBJ2-7; v_call: TRBV12-3/TRBV12-4; d_call: TRBD1; cdr3_nt: TGTGCTAGCAGCAGGGACAGTCTTGGAACCTACGAGCGGTACTTC; cdr3_aa: CASSRDSLGTYERYF
clone_size: many; j_call: TRBJ2-7; v_call: TRBV4-1; d_call: TRBD2; cdr3_nt: TGCGCCAGCAGCCAAAGGAGCGGGGGAACCTACGAGCAGTACTTC; cdr3_aa: CASSQRSGGTYEQYF
clone_size: once; j_call: TRBJ2-7; v_call: TRBV29-1; d_call: .; cdr3_nt: TGCAGCATTAAATGTGACACCTCCTACGAGCAGTACTTC; cdr3_aa: CSIKCDTSYEQYF
clone_size: .; j_call: TRBJ1-2; v_call: TRBV5-4; d_call: .; cdr3_nt: TGTGCCAGCAGCTTGGATGGGCCAGTGGTGGCTGGCTACACCTTC; cdr3_aa: CASSLDGPVVAGYTF
clone_size: .; j_call: TRBJ2-1; v_call: TRBV11-1; d_call: .; cdr3_nt: TGTGTCAGCAGCTCGGGACCCGTCAGTGAGCAGTTCTTC; cdr3_aa: CVSSSGPVSEQFF
clone_size: .; j_call: TRBJ2-4; v_call: TRBV5-1; d_call: .; cdr3_nt: TGCGCCAGCAGCTCCATGGAGGGTTTTGGGAACATTCAGTACTTC; cdr3_aa: CASSSMEGFGNIQYF
clone_size: .; j_call: TRBJ2-3; v_call: TRBV10-2; d_call: .; cdr3_nt: TGCGCCAGCAGTACAACGGGCAGCACATATACACAGTATTTT; cdr3_aa: CASSTTGSTYTQYF
clone_size: few; j_call: TRBJ2-3; v_call: TRBV23-1; d_call: .; cdr3_nt: TGCGCCAGCAGTCAAGAAAGGCCAGGGGTTGGCACAGATACGCAGTATTTT; cdr3_aa: CASSQERPGVGTDTQYF
clone_size: many; j_call: TRBJ1-1; v_call: TRBV5-6; d_call: .; cdr3_nt: TGTGCCAGCAGCCTATTTTCGGACACTGAAGCTTTCTTT; cdr3_aa: CASSLFSDTEAFF
clone_size: .; j_call: TRBJ2-2; v_call: TRBV11-1; d_call: .; cdr3_nt: TGTGCCAGCACCTTAGCGCTCGGGGGTTCGCACACCGGGGAGCTGCTTTTT; cdr3_aa: CASTLALGGSHTGELLF